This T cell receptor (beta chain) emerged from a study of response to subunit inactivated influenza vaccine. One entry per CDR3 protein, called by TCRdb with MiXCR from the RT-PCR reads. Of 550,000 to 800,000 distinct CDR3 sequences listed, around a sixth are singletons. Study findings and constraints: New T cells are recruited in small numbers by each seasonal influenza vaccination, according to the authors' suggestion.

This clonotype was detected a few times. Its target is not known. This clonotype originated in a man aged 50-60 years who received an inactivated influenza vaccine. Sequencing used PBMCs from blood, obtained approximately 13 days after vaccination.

CDR3 DNA: TGCGCCAGCAGCCAAGGGGGAATGGGAGTGTATGGCTACACCTTC. It translates to CASSQGGMGVYGYTF. The V gene is TRBV4-1, the J gene TRBJ1-2; no clear D. The CDR3 runs to 15 residues. Trimming took off 1 base at V and 5 bases at J, with 14 bases between the two ends. Per germline, CDR1 MGHRA and CDR2 YSYEKL.